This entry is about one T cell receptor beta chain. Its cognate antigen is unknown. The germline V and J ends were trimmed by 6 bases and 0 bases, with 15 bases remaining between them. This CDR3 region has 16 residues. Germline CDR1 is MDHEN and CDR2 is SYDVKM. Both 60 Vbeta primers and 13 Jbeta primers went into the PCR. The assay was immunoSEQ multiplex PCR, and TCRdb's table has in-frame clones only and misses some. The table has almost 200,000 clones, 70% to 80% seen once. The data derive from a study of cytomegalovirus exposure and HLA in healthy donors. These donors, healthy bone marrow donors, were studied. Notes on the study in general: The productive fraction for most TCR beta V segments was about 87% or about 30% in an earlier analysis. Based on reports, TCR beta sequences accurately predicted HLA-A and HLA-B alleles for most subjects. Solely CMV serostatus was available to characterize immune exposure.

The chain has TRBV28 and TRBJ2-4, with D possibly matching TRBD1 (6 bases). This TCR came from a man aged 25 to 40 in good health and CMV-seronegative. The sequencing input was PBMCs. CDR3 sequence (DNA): TGTGCCAGCAGGCGTACAGGACAGCTAGCCAAAAACATTCAGTACTTC. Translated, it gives CASRRTGQLAKNIQYF.